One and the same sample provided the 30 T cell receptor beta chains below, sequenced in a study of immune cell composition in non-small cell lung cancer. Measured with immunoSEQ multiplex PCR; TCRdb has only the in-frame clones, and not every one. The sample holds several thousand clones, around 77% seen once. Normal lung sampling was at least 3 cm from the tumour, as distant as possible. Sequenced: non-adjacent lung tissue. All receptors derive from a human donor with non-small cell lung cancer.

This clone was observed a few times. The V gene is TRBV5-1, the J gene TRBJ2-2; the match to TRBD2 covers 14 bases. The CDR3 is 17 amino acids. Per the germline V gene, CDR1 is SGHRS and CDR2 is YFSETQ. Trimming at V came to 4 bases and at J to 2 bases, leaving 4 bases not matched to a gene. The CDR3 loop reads CASSTGTSGRNTGELFF. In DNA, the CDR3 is TGCGCCAGCAGCACCGGGACTAGCGGGAGAAACACCGGGGAGCTGTTTTTT.

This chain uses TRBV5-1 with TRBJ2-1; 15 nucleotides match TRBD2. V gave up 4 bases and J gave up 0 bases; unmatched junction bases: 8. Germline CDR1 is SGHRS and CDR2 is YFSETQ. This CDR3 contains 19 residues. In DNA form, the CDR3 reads TGCGCCAGCAGCCTACGGACTAGCGGGGGGGCGAGCTCCTACAATGAGCAGTTCTTC. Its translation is CASSLRTSGGASSYNEQFF. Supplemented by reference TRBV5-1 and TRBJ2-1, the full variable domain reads KAGVTQTPRYLIKTRGQQVTLSCSPISGHRSVSWYQQTPGQGLQFLFEYFSETQRNKGNFPGRFSGRQFSNSRSEMNVSTLELGDSALYLCASSLRTSGGASSYNEQFFGPGTRLTVL.

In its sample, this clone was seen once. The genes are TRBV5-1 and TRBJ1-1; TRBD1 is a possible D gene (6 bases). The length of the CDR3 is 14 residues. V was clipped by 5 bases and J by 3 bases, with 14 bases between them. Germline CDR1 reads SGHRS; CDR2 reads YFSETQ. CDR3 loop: CASRYREGDTEAFF. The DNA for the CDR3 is TGCGCCAGCAGATACAGGGAGGGAGACACTGAAGCTTTCTTT.

Here the CDR3 reads CASSRGYEQFF. The CDR3 DNA reads as TGTGCCAGCTCTCGAGGTTATGAGCAGTTCTTC. The rearrangement joins TRBV9 to TRBJ2-1; D call uncertain. Germline assignment: CDR1 SGDLS and CDR2 YYNGEE. Trimming pared 7 bases from V and 8 bases from J, leaving 10 bases between. The CDR3 consists of 11 residues.

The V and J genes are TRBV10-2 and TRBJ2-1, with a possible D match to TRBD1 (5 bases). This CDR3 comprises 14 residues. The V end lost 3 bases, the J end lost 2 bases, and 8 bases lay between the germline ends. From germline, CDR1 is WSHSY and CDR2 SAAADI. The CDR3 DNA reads TGCGCCAGCAGTGAACAGGTCACCTACAATGAGCAGTTCTTC. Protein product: CASSEQVTYNEQFF.

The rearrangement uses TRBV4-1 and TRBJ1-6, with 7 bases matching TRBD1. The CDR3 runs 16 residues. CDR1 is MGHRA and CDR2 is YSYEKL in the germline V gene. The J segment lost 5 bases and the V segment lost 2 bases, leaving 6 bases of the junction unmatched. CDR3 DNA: TGCGCCAGCAGCCAACCTTTCGACAGGGATAATTCACCCCTCCACTTT. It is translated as CASSQPFDRDNSPLHF.

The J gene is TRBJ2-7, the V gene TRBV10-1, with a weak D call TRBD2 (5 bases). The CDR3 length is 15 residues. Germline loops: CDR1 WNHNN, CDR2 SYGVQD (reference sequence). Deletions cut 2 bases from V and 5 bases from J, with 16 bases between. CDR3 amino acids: CASSEGLADSDEQYF. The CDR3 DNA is TGCGCCAGCAGTGAGGGGCTAGCCGATTCCGACGAGCAGTACTTC.

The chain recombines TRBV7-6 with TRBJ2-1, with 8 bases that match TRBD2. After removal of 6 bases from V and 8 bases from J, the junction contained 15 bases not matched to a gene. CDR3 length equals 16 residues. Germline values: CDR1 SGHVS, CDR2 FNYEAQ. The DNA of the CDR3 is TGTGCCAGCAGTCAAACCGGGACTAGTGTAGTCTATGAGCAGTTCTTC. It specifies CASSQTGTSVVYEQFF.

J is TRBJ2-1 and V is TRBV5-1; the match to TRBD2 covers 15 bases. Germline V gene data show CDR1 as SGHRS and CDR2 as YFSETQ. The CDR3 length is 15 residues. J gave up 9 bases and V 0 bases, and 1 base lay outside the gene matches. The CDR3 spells CASSLGGLAGGEQFF. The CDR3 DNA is TGCGCCAGCAGCTTGGGGGGACTAGCGGGAGGTGAGCAGTTCTTC.

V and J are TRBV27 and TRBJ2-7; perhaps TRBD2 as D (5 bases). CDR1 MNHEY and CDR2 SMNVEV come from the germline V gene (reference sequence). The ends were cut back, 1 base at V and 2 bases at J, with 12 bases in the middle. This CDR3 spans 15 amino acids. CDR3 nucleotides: TGTGCCAGCAGTTTATGGCCGGGAAGGGCCTACGAGCAGTACTTC. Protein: CASSLWPGRAYEQYF.

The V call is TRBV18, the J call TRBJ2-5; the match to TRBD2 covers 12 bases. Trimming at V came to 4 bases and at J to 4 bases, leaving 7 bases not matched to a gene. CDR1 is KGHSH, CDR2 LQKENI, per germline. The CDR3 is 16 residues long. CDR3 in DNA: TGTGCCAGCTCACAAAACTTACTAGCGGGAGGAGAGACCCAGTACTTC. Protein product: CASSQNLLAGGETQYF.

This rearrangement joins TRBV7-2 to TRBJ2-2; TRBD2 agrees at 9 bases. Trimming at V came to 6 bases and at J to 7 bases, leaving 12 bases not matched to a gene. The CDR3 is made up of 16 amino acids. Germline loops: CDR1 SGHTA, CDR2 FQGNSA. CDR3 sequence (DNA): TGTGCCAGCAGGATAGCGGGGGCGGGAGTGGTCGGGGAGCTGTTTTTT. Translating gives CASRIAGAGVVGELFF.

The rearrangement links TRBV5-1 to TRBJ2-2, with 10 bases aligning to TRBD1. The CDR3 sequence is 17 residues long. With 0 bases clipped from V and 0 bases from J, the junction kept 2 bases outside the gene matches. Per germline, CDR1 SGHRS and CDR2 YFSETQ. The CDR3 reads CASSLGQGAPNTGELFF. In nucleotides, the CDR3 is TGCGCCAGCAGCTTGGGACAGGGGGCCCCGAACACCGGGGAGCTGTTTTTT.

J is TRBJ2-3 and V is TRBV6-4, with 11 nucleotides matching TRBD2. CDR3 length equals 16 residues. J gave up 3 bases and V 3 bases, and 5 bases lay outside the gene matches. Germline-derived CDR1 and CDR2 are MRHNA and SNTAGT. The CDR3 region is CASSELAGESTDTQYF. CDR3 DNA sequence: TGTGCCAGCAGTGAACTAGCGGGAGAGTCGACAGATACGCAGTATTTT.

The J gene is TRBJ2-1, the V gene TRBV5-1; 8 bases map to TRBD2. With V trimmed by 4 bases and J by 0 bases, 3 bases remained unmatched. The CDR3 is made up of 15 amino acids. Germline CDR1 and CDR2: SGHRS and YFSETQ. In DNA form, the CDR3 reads TGCGCCAGCAGCATTAGCGGGGTCTCCTACAATGAGCAGTTCTTC. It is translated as CASSISGVSYNEQFF.

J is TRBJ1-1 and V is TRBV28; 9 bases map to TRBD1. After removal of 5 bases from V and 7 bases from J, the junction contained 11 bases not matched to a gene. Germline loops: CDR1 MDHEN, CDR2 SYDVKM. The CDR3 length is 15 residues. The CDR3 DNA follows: TGTGCCAGCAGTCCAGGGACAGGGAGCGTCGGTGAAGCTTTCTTT. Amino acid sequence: CASSPGTGSVGEAFF.

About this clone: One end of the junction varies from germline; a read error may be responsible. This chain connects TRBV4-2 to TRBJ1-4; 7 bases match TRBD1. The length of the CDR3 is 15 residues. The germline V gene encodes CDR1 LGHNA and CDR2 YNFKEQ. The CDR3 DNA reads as TGTGCCAGCAGCAAAGACAGGGTAACTAATGAAAAACTGTTTTTT. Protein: CASSKDRVTNEKLFF.

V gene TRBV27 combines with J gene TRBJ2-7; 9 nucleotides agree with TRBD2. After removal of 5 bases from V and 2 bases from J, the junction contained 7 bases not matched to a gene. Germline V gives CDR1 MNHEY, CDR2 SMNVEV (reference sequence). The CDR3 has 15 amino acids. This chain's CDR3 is CASSRSGSYPYEQYF. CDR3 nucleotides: TGTGCCAGCAGTCGTAGCGGGAGCTACCCCTACGAGCAGTACTTC.

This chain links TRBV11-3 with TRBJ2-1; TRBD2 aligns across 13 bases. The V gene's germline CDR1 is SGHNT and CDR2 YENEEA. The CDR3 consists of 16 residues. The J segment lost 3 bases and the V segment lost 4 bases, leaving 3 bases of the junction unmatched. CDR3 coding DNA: TGTGCCAGCAGCTCAAGACTAGCGGGGGGCTACAATGAGCAGTTCTTC. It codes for CASSSRLAGGYNEQFF. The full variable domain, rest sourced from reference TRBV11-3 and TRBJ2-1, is EAGVVQSPRYKIIEKKQPVAFWCNPISGHNTLYWYLQNLGQGPELLIRYENEEAVDDSQLPKDRFSAERLKGVDSTLKIQPAELGDSAVYLCASSSRLAGGYNEQFFGPGTRLTVL.

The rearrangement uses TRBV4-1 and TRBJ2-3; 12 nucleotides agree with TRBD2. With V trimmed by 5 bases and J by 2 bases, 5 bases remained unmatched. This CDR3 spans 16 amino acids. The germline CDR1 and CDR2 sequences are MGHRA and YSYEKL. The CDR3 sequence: CASSFLAGGTTDTQYF. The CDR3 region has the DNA TGCGCCAGCAGCTTTCTAGCGGGAGGGACCACAGATACGCAGTATTTT.

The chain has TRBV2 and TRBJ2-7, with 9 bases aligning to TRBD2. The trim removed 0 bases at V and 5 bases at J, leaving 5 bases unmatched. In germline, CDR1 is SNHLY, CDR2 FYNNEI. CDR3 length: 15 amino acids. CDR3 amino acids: CASSEALAGNDEQYF. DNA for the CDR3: TGTGCCAGCAGTGAAGCGCTAGCGGGAAACGACGAGCAGTACTTC.

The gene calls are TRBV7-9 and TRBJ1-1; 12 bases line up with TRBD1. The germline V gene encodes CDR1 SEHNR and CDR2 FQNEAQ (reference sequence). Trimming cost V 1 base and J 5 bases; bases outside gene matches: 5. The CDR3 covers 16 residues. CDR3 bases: TGTGCCAGCAGCTTAGGGGACAGGGGGCGAAGGACTGAAGCTTTCTTT. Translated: CASSLGDRGRRTEAFF.

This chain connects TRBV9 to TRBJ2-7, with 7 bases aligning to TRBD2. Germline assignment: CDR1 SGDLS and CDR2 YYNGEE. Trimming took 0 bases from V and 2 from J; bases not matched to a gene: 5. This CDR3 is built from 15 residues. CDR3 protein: CASSVVAGDTYEQYF. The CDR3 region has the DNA TGTGCCAGCAGCGTAGTTGCGGGGGATACCTACGAGCAGTACTTC.

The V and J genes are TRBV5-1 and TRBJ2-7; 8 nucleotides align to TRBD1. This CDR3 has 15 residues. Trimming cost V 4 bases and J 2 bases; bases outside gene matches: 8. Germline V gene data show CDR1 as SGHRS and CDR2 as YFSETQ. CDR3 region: CASSPGTGITYEQYF. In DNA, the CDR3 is TGCGCCAGCAGCCCTGGGACAGGAATAACCTACGAGCAGTACTTC.

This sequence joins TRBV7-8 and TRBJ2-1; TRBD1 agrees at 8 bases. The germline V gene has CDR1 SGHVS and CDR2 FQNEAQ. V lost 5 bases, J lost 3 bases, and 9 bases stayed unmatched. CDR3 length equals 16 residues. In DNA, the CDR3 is TGTGCCAGCAGCATCGGAGGACAGGGTATCTACAATGAGCAGTTCTTC. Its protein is CASSIGGQGIYNEQFF.

The CDR3 is CATSRNVAGANVLTF. In DNA, the CDR3 is TGTGCCACCAGCAGAAATGTAGCTGGGGCCAACGTCCTGACTTTC. The chain combines TRBV15 with TRBJ2-6; D gene unclear. The V end was cut by 2 bases, the J end by 2 bases, with 7 bases between. The CDR3 length is 15 residues. Germline V CDR1 and CDR2: LNHNV, YYDKDF (reference sequence).

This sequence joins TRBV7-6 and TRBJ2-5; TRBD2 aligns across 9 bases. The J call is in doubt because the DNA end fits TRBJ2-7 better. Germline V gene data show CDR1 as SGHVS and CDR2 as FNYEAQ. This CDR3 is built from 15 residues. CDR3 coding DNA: TGTGCCAGCAGGCGGTTAGCGGGAGACGGTTACGAGCAGTACTTC. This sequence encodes CASRRLAGDGYEQYF.

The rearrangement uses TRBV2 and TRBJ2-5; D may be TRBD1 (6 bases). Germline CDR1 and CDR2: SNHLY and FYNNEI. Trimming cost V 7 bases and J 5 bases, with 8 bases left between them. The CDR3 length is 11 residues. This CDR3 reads CASTGVETQYF. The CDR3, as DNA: TGTGCCAGCACAGGGGTTGAGACCCAGTACTTC.

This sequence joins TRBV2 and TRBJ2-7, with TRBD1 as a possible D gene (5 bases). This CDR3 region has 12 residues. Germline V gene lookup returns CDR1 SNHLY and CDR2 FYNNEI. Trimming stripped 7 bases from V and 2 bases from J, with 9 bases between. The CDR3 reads CASKGLTYEQYF. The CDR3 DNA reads TGTGCCAGCAAGGGGCTGACCTACGAGCAGTACTTC.

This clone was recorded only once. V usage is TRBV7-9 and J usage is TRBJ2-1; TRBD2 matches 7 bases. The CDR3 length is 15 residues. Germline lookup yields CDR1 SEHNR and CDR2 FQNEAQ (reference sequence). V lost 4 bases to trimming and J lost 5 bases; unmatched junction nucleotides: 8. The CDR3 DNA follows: TGTGCCAGCAGCTATGAGGCTAGCGGAAACAATGAGCAGTTCTTC. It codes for CASSYEASGNNEQFF.